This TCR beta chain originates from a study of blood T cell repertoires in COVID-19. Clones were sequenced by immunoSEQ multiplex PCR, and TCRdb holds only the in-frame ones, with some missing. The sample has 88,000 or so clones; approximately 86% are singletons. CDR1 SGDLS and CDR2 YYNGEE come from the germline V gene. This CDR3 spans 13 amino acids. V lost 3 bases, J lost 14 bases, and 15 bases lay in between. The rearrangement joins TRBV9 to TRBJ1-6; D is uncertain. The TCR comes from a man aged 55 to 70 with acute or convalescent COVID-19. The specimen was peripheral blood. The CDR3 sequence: CASSATTDSTLHF. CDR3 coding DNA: TGTGCCAGCAGCGCCACGACGGACTCAACCCTCCACTTT.